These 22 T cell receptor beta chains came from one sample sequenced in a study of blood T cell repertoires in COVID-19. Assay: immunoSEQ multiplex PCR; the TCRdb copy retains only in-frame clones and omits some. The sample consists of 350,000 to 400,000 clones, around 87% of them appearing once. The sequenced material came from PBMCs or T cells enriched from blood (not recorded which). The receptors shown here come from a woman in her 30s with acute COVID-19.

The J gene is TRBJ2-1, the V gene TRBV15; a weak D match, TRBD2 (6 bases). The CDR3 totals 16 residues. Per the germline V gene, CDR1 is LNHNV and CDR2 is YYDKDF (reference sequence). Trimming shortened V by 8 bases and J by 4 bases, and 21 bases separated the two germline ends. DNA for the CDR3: TGTGCCACCGGGCGCCGGGAGCCCAGGGTATACAATGAGCAGTTCTTC. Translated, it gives CATGRREPRVYNEQFF.

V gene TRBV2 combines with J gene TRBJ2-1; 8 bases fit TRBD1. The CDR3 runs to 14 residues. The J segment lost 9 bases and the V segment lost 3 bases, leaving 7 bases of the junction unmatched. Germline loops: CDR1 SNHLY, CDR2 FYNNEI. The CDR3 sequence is CASSDWQGAGEQFF. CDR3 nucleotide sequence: TGTGCCAGCAGTGATTGGCAGGGGGCCGGTGAGCAGTTCTTC. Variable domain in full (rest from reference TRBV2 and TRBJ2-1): EPEVTQTPSHQVTQMGQEVILRCVPISNHLYFYWYRQILGQKVEFLVSFYNNEISEKSEIFDDQFSVERPDGSNFTLKIRSTKLEDSAMYFCASSDWQGAGEQFFGPGTRLTVL.

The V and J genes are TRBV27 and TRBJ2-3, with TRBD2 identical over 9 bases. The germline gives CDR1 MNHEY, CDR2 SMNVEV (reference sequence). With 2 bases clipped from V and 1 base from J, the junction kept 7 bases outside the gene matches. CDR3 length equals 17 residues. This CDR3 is CASSLRLAGGRTDTQYF. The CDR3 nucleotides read TGTGCCAGCAGTTTAAGGCTGGCGGGGGGGCGCACAGATACGCAGTATTTT.

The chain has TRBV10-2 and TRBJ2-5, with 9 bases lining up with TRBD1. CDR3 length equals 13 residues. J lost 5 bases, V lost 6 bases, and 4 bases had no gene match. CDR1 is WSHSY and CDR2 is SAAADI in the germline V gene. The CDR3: CASRQGARETQYF. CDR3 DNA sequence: TGCGCCAGCAGACAGGGGGCTAGGGAGACCCAGTACTTC.

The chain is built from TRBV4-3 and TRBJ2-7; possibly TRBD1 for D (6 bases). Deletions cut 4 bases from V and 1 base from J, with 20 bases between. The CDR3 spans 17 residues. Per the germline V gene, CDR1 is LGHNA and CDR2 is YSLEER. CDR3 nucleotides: TGCGCCAGCAGCCGTCTGGCGTCGGGACAAGGTTCCTACGAGCAGTACTTC. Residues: CASSRLASGQGSYEQYF.

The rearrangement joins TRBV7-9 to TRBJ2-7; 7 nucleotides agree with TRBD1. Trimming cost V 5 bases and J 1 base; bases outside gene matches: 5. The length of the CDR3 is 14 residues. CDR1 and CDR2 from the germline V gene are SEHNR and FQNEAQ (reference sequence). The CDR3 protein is CASSLQGSSYEQYF. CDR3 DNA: TGTGCCAGCAGCCTACAGGGGTCGTCCTACGAGCAGTACTTC.

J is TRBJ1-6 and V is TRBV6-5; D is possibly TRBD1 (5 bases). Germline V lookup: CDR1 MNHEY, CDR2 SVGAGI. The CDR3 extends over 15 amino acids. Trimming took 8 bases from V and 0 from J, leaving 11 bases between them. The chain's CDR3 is CASRRGSSYNSPLHF. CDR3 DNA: TGTGCCAGCCGGCGGGGCAGCTCCTATAATTCACCCCTCCACTTT.

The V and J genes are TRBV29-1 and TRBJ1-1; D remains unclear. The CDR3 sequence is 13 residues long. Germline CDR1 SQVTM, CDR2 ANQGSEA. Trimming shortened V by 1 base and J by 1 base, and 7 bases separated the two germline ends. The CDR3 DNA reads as TGCAGCGTTGAAGTACAGACGAACACTGAAGCTTTCTTT. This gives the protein CSVEVQTNTEAFF.

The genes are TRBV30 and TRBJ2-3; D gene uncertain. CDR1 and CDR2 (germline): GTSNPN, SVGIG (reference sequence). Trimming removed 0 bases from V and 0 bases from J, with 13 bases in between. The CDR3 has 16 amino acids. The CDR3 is CAWSVGRSDSTDTQYF. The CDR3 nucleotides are TGTGCCTGGAGTGTGGGTCGGAGCGATAGCACAGATACGCAGTATTTT.

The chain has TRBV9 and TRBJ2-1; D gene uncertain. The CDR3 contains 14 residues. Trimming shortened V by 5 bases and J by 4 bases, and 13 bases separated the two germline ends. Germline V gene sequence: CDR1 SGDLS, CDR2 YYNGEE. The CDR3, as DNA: TGTGCCAGCAGTGTTGGTTCCCTATACAATGAGCAGTTCTTC. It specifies CASSVGSLYNEQFF.

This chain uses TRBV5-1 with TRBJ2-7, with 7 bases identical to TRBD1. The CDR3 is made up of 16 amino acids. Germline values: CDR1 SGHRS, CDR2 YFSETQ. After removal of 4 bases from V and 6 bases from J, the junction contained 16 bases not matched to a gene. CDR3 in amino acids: CASSPDRATGEGEQYF. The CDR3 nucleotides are TGCGCCAGCAGCCCTGACAGGGCCACAGGGGAAGGCGAGCAGTACTTC.

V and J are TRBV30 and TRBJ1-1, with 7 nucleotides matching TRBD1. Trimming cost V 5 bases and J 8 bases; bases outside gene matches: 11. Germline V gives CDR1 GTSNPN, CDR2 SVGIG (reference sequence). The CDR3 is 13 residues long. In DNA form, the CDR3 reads TGTGCCTGGGCTAAAACAGGGGACGGGGAAGCTTTCTTT. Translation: CAWAKTGDGEAFF.

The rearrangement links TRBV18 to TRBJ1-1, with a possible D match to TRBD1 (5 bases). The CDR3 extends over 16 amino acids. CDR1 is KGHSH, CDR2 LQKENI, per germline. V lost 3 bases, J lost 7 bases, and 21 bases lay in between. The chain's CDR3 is CASSPFGWGSVVEAFF. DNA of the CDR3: TGTGCCAGCTCACCCTTTGGTTGGGGCAGTGTTGTTGAAGCTTTCTTT.

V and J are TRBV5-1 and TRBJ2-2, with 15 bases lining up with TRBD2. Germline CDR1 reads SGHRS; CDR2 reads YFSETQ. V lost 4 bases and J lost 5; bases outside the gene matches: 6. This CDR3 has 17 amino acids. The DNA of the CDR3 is TGCGCCAGCAGCCACGGACTAGCGGGGGGGACGACCGGGGAGCTGTTTTTT. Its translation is CASSHGLAGGTTGELFF.

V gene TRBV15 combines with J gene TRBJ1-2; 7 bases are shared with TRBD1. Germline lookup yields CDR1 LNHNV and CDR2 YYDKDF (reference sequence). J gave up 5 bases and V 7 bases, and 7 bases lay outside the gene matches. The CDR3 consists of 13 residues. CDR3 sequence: CATTPGQQYGYTF. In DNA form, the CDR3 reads TGTGCCACCACCCCGGGACAGCAATATGGCTACACCTTC.

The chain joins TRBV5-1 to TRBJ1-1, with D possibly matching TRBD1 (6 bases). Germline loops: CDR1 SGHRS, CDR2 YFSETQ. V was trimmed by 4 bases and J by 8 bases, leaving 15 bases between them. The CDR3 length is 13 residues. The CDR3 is CASSRRTDSEAFF. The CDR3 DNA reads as TGCGCCAGCAGCAGACGGACAGATAGCGAAGCTTTCTTT. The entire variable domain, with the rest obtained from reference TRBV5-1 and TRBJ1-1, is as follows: KAGVTQTPRYLIKTRGQQVTLSCSPISGHRSVSWYQQTPGQGLQFLFEYFSETQRNKGNFPGRFSGRQFSNSRSEMNVSTLELGDSALYLCASSRRTDSEAFFGQGTRLTVV.

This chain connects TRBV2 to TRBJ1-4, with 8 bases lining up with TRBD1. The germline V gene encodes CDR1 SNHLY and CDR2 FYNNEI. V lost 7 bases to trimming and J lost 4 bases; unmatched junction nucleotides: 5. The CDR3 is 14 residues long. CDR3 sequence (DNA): TGTGCCAGCATTTCCGACAGGGGTAATGAAAAACTGTTTTTT. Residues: CASISDRGNEKLFF.

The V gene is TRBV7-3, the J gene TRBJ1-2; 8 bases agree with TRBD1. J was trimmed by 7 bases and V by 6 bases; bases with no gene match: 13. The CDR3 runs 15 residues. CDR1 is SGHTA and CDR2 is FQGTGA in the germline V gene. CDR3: CASSRGPGGASGYTF. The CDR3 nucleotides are TGTGCCAGCAGTCGGGGACCAGGGGGCGCGTCTGGCTACACCTTC.

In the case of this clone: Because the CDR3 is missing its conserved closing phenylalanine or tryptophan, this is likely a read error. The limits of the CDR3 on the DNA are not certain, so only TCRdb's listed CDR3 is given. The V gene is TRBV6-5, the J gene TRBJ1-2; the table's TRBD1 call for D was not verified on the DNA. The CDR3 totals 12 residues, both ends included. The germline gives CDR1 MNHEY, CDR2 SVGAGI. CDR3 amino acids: CASSYGGQSPLV.

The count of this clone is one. The CDR3 DNA sequence: TGTGCCAGTAGTATAGAGCCCGGAAGAGGAAGAGCTTTCTTT. Protein sequence: CASSIEPGRGRAFF. The rearrangement joins TRBV19 to TRBJ1-1, with no clear D. V dropped 0 bases and J dropped 10 bases, with 15 bases sitting between them. Per the germline V gene, CDR1 is LNHDA and CDR2 is SQIVND (reference sequence). The CDR3 contains 14 residues.

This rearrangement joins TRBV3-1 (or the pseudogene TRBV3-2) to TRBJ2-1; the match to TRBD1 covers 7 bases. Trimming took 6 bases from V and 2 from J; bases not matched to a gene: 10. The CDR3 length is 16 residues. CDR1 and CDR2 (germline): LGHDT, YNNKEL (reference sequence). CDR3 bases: TGTGCCAGCAGTCTAGGACAGGTGACCCCCTACAATGAGCAGTTCTTC. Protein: CASSLGQVTPYNEQFF.

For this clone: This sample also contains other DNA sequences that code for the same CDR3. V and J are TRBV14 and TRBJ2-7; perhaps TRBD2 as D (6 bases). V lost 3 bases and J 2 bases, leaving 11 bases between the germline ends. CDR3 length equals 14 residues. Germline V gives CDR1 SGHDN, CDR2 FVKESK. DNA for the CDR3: TGTGCCAGCAGCCACCCGGGACTCCCCTACGAGCAGTACTTC. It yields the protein CASSHPGLPYEQYF.